The T cell receptor (beta chain) described here comes from a study of Graves' ophthalmopathy and Graves' hyperthyroidism. This clonotype was seen repeatedly, ten times or more. At one end the junction does not follow the germline gene, possibly because of a read error. Eligible hyperthyroidism cases comprised new diagnoses of under 2 months' duration in individuals aged 18 to 65. The authors diagnosed from clinical symptoms, serum thyroxine, TRAb, thyroid ultrasound and orbital computed tomography. The CDR3 contains 14 residues. The V gene's germline CDR1 is SEHNR and CDR2 FQNEAQ (reference sequence). Amplification targeted the TCR beta CDR3 regions, with RNA transcripts as the source material. RT-PCR with HTBI primers came first, then second-round multiplex PCR. A single record per CDR3 protein comes from TCRdb applying MiXCR to the multiplex PCR reads. In the table there are roughly 420,000 distinct CDR3 sequences, around 21% of which are singletons.

The clonotype originates from a woman between 18 and 29 years old with stable Graves' hyperthyroidism. The chain carries TRBV7-9 and TRBJ2-4; 8 bases line up with TRBD1. The sample consisted of peripheral blood. The DNA of the CDR3 is TGTGCCAGCAGCTTACCGGACAGGGAAAACATTAAGTACTTC. This encodes CASSLPDRENIKYF.